The 13 T cell receptor beta chains presented below share a single source sample, sequenced in a study of control samples from healthy donors and cancer patients. Sequenced by immunoSEQ multiplex PCR; TCRdb stores in-frame clones only, minus some. The sample lists about 160,000 clones, around 94% occurring once. Material: PBMCs. These receptors were obtained from a man aged 55 to 70 with colorectal cancer.

The chain has TRBV6-1 and TRBJ2-5; 8 bases fit TRBD2. This CDR3 spans 17 amino acids. Germline CDR1 MNHNS, CDR2 SASEGT. The V segment lost 1 base and the J segment 2 bases; nucleotides outside the gene matches: 9. The DNA of the CDR3 is TGTGCCAGCAGTGAAGGGATTACTAGCGGCCAACAAGAGACCCAGTACTTC. As protein: CASSEGITSGQQETQYF.

V gene TRBV12-3 or TRBV12-4 combines with J gene TRBJ2-3; D may be TRBD2 (5 bases). Trimming stripped 5 bases from V and 5 bases from J, with 8 bases between. This CDR3 is 12 amino acids long. CDR3 amino acids: CASSGRGDTQYF. CDR3 sequence (DNA): TGTGCCAGCAGTGGGAGAGGAGATACGCAGTATTTT.

The chain is built from TRBV29-1 and TRBJ1-1; no firm D call. CDR1 SQVTM and CDR2 ANQGSEA come from the germline V gene. The CDR3 runs to 11 residues. With 7 bases removed from V and 3 bases from J, the gap between germline ends came to 9 bases. In nucleotides, the CDR3 is TGCAGCGCCCGATTCTACACTGAAGCTTTCTTT. It codes for CSARFYTEAFF.

The rearrangement joins TRBV4-3 to TRBJ2-2; no definite D call. Trimming removed 2 bases at V and 4 bases at J, with 5 bases between. There are 13 residues in the CDR3. CDR1 is LGHNA, CDR2 YSLEER, per germline. The CDR3 DNA reads TGCGCCAGCAGCCAAAAAGGCACCGGGGAGCTGTTTTTT. Protein product: CASSQKGTGELFF.

The rearrangement links TRBV6-2 or TRBV6-3 to TRBJ2-4; 7 bases line up with TRBD1. V trimming: 5 bases; J trimming: 2 bases; junction bases outside the gene matches: 3. This CDR3 is built from 14 residues. Germline CDR1 and CDR2: MNHEY and SVGEGT. CDR3 sequence reads: CASSETGTKNIQYF. CDR3 in DNA: TGTGCCAGCAGTGAGACAGGGACCAAAAACATTCAGTACTTC.

The chain recombines TRBV19 with TRBJ1-5; 7 nucleotides line up with TRBD1. The CDR3 is 15 residues long. Germline V gives CDR1 LNHDA, CDR2 SQIVND (reference sequence). The V and J ends lost 6 bases and 2 bases, in that order; junction bases with no gene match: 7. CDR3 in amino acids: CASRQGRGGNQPQHF. CDR3 DNA sequence: TGTGCCAGTAGACAGGGGCGCGGGGGCAATCAGCCCCAGCATTTT.

J is TRBJ1-5 and V is TRBV19; D perhaps matches TRBD1 (5 bases). The CDR3 covers 16 residues. Deletions cut 4 bases from V and 3 bases from J, with 16 bases between. The V gene's germline CDR1 is LNHDA and CDR2 SQIVND (reference sequence). The DNA for the CDR3 is TGTGCCAGTAGTACCGTTGATGTGGGGCCCAATCAGCCCCAGCATTTT. This codes for CASSTVDVGPNQPQHF.

This clone has only one observation. V is TRBV7-9 and J is TRBJ2-7; D gene uncertain. Germline-derived CDR1 and CDR2 are SEHNR and FQNEAQ (reference sequence). This CDR3 region has 13 residues. Trimming removed 5 bases from V and 6 bases from J, with 14 bases in between. This CDR3 reads CASSPRINPEQYF. CDR3 DNA: TGTGCCAGCAGCCCACGAATCAACCCCGAGCAGTACTTC.

CDR3 sequence: CASSGAGGGTDTQYF. The DNA of the CDR3 is TGTGCCAGCAGCGGAGCGGGGGGGGGCACAGATACGCAGTATTTT. The chain has TRBV9 and TRBJ2-3; TRBD2 matches 10 bases. CDR1 is SGDLS and CDR2 is YYNGEE in the germline V gene. This CDR3 has 15 amino acids. The junction had 2 bases not matched to a gene; V was cut back by 3 bases and J by 1 base.

The V gene is TRBV25-1, the J gene TRBJ2-7; possibly TRBD1 or TRBD2 for D (5 bases each). The ends were cut back, 8 bases at V and 5 bases at J, with 10 bases in the middle. This CDR3 has 11 residues. Germline V lookup: CDR1 MGHDK, CDR2 SYGVNS. CDR3 sequence reads: CASSRGHEQYF. The DNA for the CDR3 is TGTGCCAGCTCCCGGGGCCACGAGCAGTACTTC.

The chain is built from TRBV9 and TRBJ1-6; D gene ambiguous. Germline loops: CDR1 SGDLS, CDR2 YYNGEE. The CDR3 runs 13 residues. Trimming cost V 3 bases and J 7 bases, with 8 bases left between them. The CDR3 here is CASSALGNSPLHF. CDR3 nucleotide sequence: TGTGCCAGCAGCGCCTTAGGGAATTCACCCCTCCACTTT.

A word on this clone: Other DNA sequences in the same sample also yield this CDR3. V and J are TRBV9 and TRBJ1-1; D is uncertain. Trimming pared 0 bases from V and 2 bases from J, leaving 5 bases between. The germline V gene has CDR1 SGDLS and CDR2 YYNGEE. The CDR3 has 13 amino acids. Here the CDR3 DNA reads TGTGCCAGCAGCGTAGATACAAACACTGAAGCTTTCTTT. Translating gives CASSVDTNTEAFF. Using reference TRBV9 and TRBJ1-1 for the parts outside the CDR3, the full variable domain is DSGVTQTPKHLITATGQRVTLRCSPRSGDLSVYWYQQSLDQGLQFLIQYYNGEERAKGNILERFSAQQFPDLHSELNLSSLELGDSALYFCASSVDTNTEAFFGQGTRLTVV.

CDR3 bases: TGTGCCAGTACCCCGCGCAGTAGCACAGATACGCAGTATTTT. Amino acid sequence: CASTPRSSTDTQYF. This rearrangement joins TRBV19 to TRBJ2-3; D not certain. The CDR3 is 14 amino acids. V lost 7 bases and J lost 0, with 11 bases in between. Germline CDR1 reads LNHDA; CDR2 reads SQIVND (reference sequence).